Each of the 3 T cell receptor beta chains below was sequenced from the same sample in a study of technical replicates of blood from several donors. Only in-frame clones appear in the TCRdb table, and some are missing; sequencing was by immunoSEQ multiplex PCR. The sample lists over 60,000 clones; roughly 93% were seen once. Material: T cells isolated from PBMCs. The receptors shown here come from a human donor in good health.

This chain links TRBV27 with TRBJ2-1; D is uncertain. The CDR3 consists of 16 residues. V gave up 4 bases and J gave up 7 bases, with 20 bases separating them. In germline, CDR1 is MNHEY, CDR2 SMNVEV (reference sequence). Here the CDR3 reads CASSSPQVNSRNEQFF. DNA for the CDR3: TGTGCCAGCAGTTCCCCGCAGGTTAACAGTAGGAATGAGCAGTTCTTC.

This chain links TRBV5-1 with TRBJ2-7, with D unclear. CDR1 is SGHRS and CDR2 is YFSETQ in the germline V gene. V was trimmed by 4 bases and J by 3 bases, leaving 11 bases between them. This CDR3 comprises 13 residues. The CDR3 DNA follows: TGCGCCAGCAGCCCTGCCGAGTTCTACGAGCAGTACTTC. Translating gives CASSPAEFYEQYF.

The gene calls are TRBV30 and TRBJ1-1; 10 bases fit TRBD1. This CDR3 region has 21 residues. The V segment lost 4 bases and the J segment 1 base; nucleotides outside the gene matches: 24. Looked up from germline, CDR1 is GTSNPN and CDR2 is SVGIG (reference sequence). CDR3 nucleotide sequence: TGTGCCTGGACCGGTGAAGACAGGGGGCTGCAACCTTGGGTGGAGAACACTGAAGCTTTCTTT. Its protein product is CAWTGEDRGLQPWVENTEAFF.